The sequence of this T cell receptor (beta chain) was determined in a study of blood T cell repertoires in COVID-19. Study overall: Donors in the United States, Italy and Spain gave samples during acute or convalescent COVID-19. In each case, the material was cDNA or gDNA derived from T cells, B-cell-depleted T cells, or PBMCs.

Original data processing: Reference gene primer amplification in the assay estimated nucleated cell counts. Using immunoSEQ multiplex PCR, the repertoire was profiled, and TCRdb retains in-frame clones only, with some absent. V, J and clone size derive from that table, while D and trimming were established from the DNA sequence. The data contain about 120,000 clones, about 89% of them singletons. This sequence originates from a human donor with acute or convalescent COVID-19. The donor label of this sample is uncertain. The sample comprised peripheral blood.

The CDR3 DNA sequence: TGTGCCAGCAGTTTTCAGGCTTCACCCATATACAATGAGCAGTTCTTC. It specifies CASSFQASPIYNEQFF. The rearrangement joins TRBV27 to TRBJ2-1; no definite D call. Germline CDR1 and CDR2: MNHEY and SMNVEV (reference sequence). V was clipped by 3 bases and J by 4 bases, with 16 bases between them. The CDR3 is 16 residues long.